Below, 12 T cell receptor beta chains from the same sample are listed, as sequenced in a study of T cell responses to AZD1222 COVID-19 vaccine. Produced via immunoSEQ multiplex PCR; TCRdb's table is partial and in-frame only. Of over 150,000 clones in the sample, roughly nine tenths were seen once. The specimen was peripheral blood, collected on day 0 of MenACWY control vaccination. The receptors come from an adult in good health.

The chain combines TRBV5-4 with TRBJ2-1; TRBD2 aligns across 7 bases. Germline values: CDR1 SGHNT, CDR2 YYREEE (reference sequence). Trimming at V came to 0 bases and at J to 2 bases, leaving 11 bases not matched to a gene. The CDR3 is made up of 18 amino acids. The CDR3 sequence: CASSLGGPTSATYNEQFF. The CDR3 nucleotides are TGTGCCAGCAGCTTGGGGGGCCCTACTAGCGCCACCTACAATGAGCAGTTCTTC.

Concerning this clone itself: This same CDR3 is encoded by further DNA sequences in the sample. The chain carries TRBV27 and TRBJ2-4; perhaps TRBD1 as D (6 bases). V was cut by 5 bases and J by 1 base, with 9 bases left in between. This CDR3 comprises 14 residues. From germline, CDR1 is MNHEY and CDR2 SMNVEV (reference sequence). CDR3 in DNA: TGTGCCAGCAGTGTCCAGGGGGCCAAAAACATTCAGTACTTC. Its translation is CASSVQGAKNIQYF.

The rearrangement joins TRBV12-3 or TRBV12-4 to TRBJ2-7; 7 bases map to TRBD1. The V and J ends lost 4 bases and 6 bases, in that order; junction bases with no gene match: 6. The CDR3 is 13 amino acids. Written as DNA, the CDR3 is TGTGCCAGCAGTTACAGGGGATTCCTCGAGCAGTACGTC. It codes for CASSYRGFLEQYV.

Remarks on this clone: In the same sample, other DNA sequences code for this CDR3. The rearrangement joins TRBV5-1 to TRBJ1-2; perhaps TRBD1 as D (6 bases). The CDR3 runs 15 residues. V lost 0 bases and J lost 4, with 13 bases in between. Germline CDR1 reads SGHRS; CDR2 reads YFSETQ. The chain's CDR3 is CASSLEGRGSYGYTF. DNA of the CDR3: TGCGCCAGCAGCTTGGAAGGCAGGGGTTCCTATGGCTACACCTTC. The full variable domain, completed using reference TRBV5-1 and TRBJ1-2, is KAGVTQTPRYLIKTRGQQVTLSCSPISGHRSVSWYQQTPGQGLQFLFEYFSETQRNKGNFPGRFSGRQFSNSRSEMNVSTLELGDSALYLCASSLEGRGSYGYTFGSGTRLTVV.

J is TRBJ2-7 and V is TRBV6-5; a possible D gene is TRBD2 (5 bases). Germline lookup yields CDR1 MNHEY and CDR2 SVGAGI. V lost 0 bases and J lost 3, with 6 bases in between. The CDR3 has 13 residues. CDR3 residues: CASSYSAGYEQYV. The CDR3 coding sequence is TGTGCCAGCAGTTACTCGGCGGGCTACGAGCAGTACGTC.

The chain uses TRBV7-9 and TRBJ2-7; 11 bases are shared with TRBD2. Germline lookup yields CDR1 SEHNR and CDR2 FQNEAQ (reference sequence). This CDR3 has 15 amino acids. Unmatched junction bases numbered 4, after V lost 6 bases and J lost 0 bases. The CDR3 sequence: CASSRTSGFSYEQYF. The CDR3 DNA is TGTGCCAGCAGTAGGACTAGCGGGTTCTCCTACGAGCAGTACTTC. Based on the CDR3 plus reference TRBV7-9 and TRBJ2-7, the full variable domain is DTGVSQNPRHKITKRGQNVTFRCDPISEHNRLYWYRQTLGQGPEFLTYFQNEAQLEKSRLLSDRFSAERPKGSFSTLEIQRTEQGDSAMYLCASSRTSGFSYEQYFGPGTRLTVT.

The V and J genes are TRBV7-9 and TRBJ1-2; the match to TRBD1 covers 7 bases. Germline trimming cut 1 base from V and 0 bases from J; bases unmatched to any gene: 2. CDR1 SEHNR and CDR2 FQNEAQ come from the germline V gene (reference sequence). The length of the CDR3 is 15 residues. The CDR3 DNA sequence: TGTGCCAGCAGCTTAGAGACAGGGTCTAACTATGGCTACACCTTC. Translation: CASSLETGSNYGYTF. Complete variable domain (other parts from reference TRBV7-9 and TRBJ1-2): DTGVSQNPRHKITKRGQNVTFRCDPISEHNRLYWYRQTLGQGPEFLTYFQNEAQLEKSRLLSDRFSAERPKGSFSTLEIQRTEQGDSAMYLCASSLETGSNYGYTFGSGTRLTVV.

CDR3: CASQPRAGGTGELFF. CDR3 nucleotide sequence: TGTGCCAGCCAACCCAGAGCAGGGGGCACCGGGGAGCTGTTTTTT. The chain employs TRBV2 and TRBJ2-2; TRBD1 matches at 7 bases. CDR1 and CDR2 from the germline V gene are SNHLY and FYNNEI. The J segment lost 4 bases and the V segment lost 8 bases, leaving 10 bases of the junction unmatched. The CDR3 covers 15 residues. Using reference TRBV2 and TRBJ2-2 for the parts outside the CDR3, the full variable domain is EPEVTQTPSHQVTQMGQEVILRCVPISNHLYFYWYRQILGQKVEFLVSFYNNEISEKSEIFDDQFSVERPDGSNFTLKIRSTKLEDSAMYFCASQPRAGGTGELFFGEGSRLTVL.

V is TRBV7-9 and J is TRBJ1-2; 9 bases are a match to TRBD1. With 4 bases clipped from V and 8 bases from J, the junction kept 11 bases outside the gene matches. Germline loops: CDR1 SEHNR, CDR2 FQNEAQ (reference sequence). The CDR3 length is 15 residues. The CDR3 loop reads CASSSSGQGPGGYTF. The DNA of the CDR3 is TGTGCCAGCAGCTCCTCCGGACAGGGGCCAGGGGGCTACACCTTC.

CDR3 in amino acids: CASSEGYHLHF. CDR3 sequence (DNA): TGTGCCAGCAGTGAGGGATACCACCTCCACTTT. V usage is TRBV6-1 and J usage is TRBJ1-6; D call uncertain. The CDR3 has 11 residues. With 3 bases removed from V and 15 bases from J, the gap between germline ends came to 9 bases. Germline CDR1 is MNHNS and CDR2 is SASEGT.

V usage is TRBV2 and J usage is TRBJ2-3; possible D gene TRBD2, 6 bases. From germline, CDR1 is SNHLY and CDR2 FYNNEI. This CDR3 region has 12 residues. The V end lost 9 bases, the J end lost 6 bases, and 13 bases lay between the germline ends. CDR3 nucleotides: TGTGCCAGGGAGGGCTTTAGGGATACGCAGTATTTT. This gives the protein CAREGFRDTQYF.

This clone was picked up one time. This rearrangement joins TRBV6-2 or TRBV6-3 to TRBJ1-3; TRBD1 is a possible D gene (6 bases). Germline V gene lookup returns CDR1 MNHEY and CDR2 SVGEGT. The CDR3 covers 17 residues. The V end was cut by 7 bases, the J end by 0 bases, with 19 bases between. CDR3 sequence reads: CASTPWGRGYSGNTIYF. The DNA of the CDR3 is TGTGCCAGCACCCCCTGGGGCAGGGGCTACTCTGGAAACACCATATATTTT.